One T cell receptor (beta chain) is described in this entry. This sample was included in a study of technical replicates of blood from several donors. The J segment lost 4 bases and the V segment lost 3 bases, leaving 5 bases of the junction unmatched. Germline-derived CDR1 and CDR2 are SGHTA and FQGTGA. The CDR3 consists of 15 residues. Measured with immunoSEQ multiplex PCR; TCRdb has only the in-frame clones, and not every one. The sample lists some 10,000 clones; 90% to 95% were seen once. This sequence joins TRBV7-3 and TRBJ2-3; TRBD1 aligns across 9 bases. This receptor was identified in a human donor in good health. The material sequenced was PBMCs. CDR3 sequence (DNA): TGTGCCAGCAGCTTTACGGGACAGGGAGCAGATACGCAGTATTTT. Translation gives CASSFTGQGADTQYF.